Described below is a single T cell receptor beta chain sequence and its context. Researchers amplified the TCR beta CDR3 regions from RNA transcripts. HTBI primers were employed in a first-round RT-PCR of the TCR CDR3. TCRdb analysed the multiplex PCR reads with MiXCR anew, one entry per CDR3 protein. The sample has nearly 750,000 distinct CDR3 sequences; approximately 40% are singletons. The data were obtained in a study of T cells in Graves' hyperthyroidism and ophthalmopathy. This CDR3 region has 13 residues. Trimming left V 6 bases short and J 4 bases short, with 10 bases between. The gene calls are TRBV12-3 or TRBV12-4 and TRBJ1-5, with D unresolved. This receptor was identified in a woman aged 40 to 50 with Graves' hyperthyroidism. The sequenced sample consisted of blood. This CDR3 reads CASRRDTNQPQHF. The CDR3 nucleotides read TGTGCCAGCAGGCGGGATACAAATCAGCCCCAGCATTTT.